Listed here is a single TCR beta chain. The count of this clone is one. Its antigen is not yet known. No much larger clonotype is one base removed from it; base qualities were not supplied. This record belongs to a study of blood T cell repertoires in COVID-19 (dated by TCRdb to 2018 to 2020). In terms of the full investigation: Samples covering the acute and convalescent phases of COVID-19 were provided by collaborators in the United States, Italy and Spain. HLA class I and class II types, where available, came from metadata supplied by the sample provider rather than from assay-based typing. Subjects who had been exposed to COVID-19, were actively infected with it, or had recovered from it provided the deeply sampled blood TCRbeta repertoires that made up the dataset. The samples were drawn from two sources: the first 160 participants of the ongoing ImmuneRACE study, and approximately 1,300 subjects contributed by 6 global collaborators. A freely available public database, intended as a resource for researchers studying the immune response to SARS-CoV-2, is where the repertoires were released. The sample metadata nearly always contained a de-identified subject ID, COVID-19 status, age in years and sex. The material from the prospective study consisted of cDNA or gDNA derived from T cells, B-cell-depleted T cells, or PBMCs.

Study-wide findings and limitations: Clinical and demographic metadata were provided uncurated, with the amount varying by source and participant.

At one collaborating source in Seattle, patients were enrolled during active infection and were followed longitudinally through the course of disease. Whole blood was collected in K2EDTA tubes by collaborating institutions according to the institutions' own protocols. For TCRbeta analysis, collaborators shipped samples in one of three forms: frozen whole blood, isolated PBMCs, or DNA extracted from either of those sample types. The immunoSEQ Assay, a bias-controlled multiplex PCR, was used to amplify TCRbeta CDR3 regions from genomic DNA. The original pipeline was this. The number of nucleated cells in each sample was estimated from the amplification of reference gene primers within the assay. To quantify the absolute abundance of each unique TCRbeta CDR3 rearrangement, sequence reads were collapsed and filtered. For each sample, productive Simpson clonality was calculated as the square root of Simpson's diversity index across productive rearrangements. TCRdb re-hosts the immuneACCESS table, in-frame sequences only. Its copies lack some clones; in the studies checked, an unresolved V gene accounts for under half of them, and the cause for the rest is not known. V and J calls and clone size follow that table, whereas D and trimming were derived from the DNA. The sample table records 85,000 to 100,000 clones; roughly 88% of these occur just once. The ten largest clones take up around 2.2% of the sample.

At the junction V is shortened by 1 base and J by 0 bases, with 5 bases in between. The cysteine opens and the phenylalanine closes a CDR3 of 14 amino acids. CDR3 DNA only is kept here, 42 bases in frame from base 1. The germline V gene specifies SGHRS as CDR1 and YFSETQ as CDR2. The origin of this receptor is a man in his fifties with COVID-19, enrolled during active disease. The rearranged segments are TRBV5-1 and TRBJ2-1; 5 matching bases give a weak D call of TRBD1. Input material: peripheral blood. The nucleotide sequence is TGCGCCAGCAGCTTGCAGGGCTCCTACAATGAGCAGTTCTTC. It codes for CASSLQGSYNEQFF.